This T cell receptor (beta chain) was found in a study of blood T cell repertoires in COVID-19. Study context: There were acute and convalescent COVID-19 samples, and they came from the United States, Italy and Spain. T cells, B-cell-depleted T cells, or PBMCs supplied cDNA or gDNA.

This CDR3 spans 14 amino acids. J lost 5 bases, V lost 5 bases, and 6 bases had no gene match. CDR1 is MNHEY and CDR2 is SVGAGI in the germline V gene. This clone is a singleton in its sample. Per the original methods: Amplification of reference gene primers provided the estimated nucleated cell counts. Method: immunoSEQ multiplex PCR; TCRdb's copy keeps in-frame clones and lacks some. The V and J calls and clone size were taken over from that table, and D and trimming were inferred from the DNA. The data contain some 230,000 clones, 80% to 90% of them singletons. V gene TRBV6-5 combines with J gene TRBJ1-3; 7 bases agree with TRBD1. The receptor was derived from a man under 40 who had recovered from COVID-19. The sample taken for sequencing was peripheral blood. The CDR3 DNA reads as TGTGCCAGCAGTCACAGGGGCCGCCGAAACACCATATATTTT. Translated: CASSHRGRRNTIYF.